This TCR beta chain was retrieved from a study of blood T cell repertoires in COVID-19. Overall study: The United States, Italy and Spain supplied acute and convalescent COVID-19 samples.

Germline values: CDR1 MDHEN, CDR2 SYDVKM. The junction had 9 bases not matched to a gene; V was cut back by 8 bases and J by 0 bases. The CDR3 length is 15 residues. Method: immunoSEQ multiplex PCR; TCRdb's copy keeps in-frame clones and lacks some. The sample consists of 230,000 or so clones, roughly 87% of them appearing once. The sample was peripheral blood. This TCR was recovered from a man between 40 and 49 years old with active or convalescent COVID-19. V gene TRBV28 combines with J gene TRBJ1-1; 7 bases map to TRBD1. The CDR3 here is CASEYGTVMNTEAFF. The CDR3 DNA follows: TGTGCCAGCGAATACGGGACAGTTATGAACACTGAAGCTTTCTTT.